The T cell receptor (beta chain) under discussion was sequenced for a study of blood T cell repertoires in COVID-19. Study details: T cells, B-cell-depleted T cells, or PBMCs provided the cDNA or gDNA that served as material.

This clone was counted a few times. Assay used: immunoSEQ multiplex PCR; TCRdb lists only in-frame clones, some missing. This sample has 150,000 to 190,000 clones, with 75% to 90% found just once. The clonotype comes from a woman in her thirties or forties with acute or convalescent COVID-19. Sequenced sample: peripheral blood.

CDR3 sequence: CASSQSTGPVAFF. In DNA form, the CDR3 reads TGTGCCAGCAGCCAATCGACAGGGCCTGTAGCTTTCTTT. The chain couples TRBV3-1 (or the pseudogene TRBV3-2) to TRBJ1-1, with TRBD1 matching 7 bases. Unmatched junction bases numbered 7, after V lost 2 bases and J lost 10 bases. Germline V CDR1 and CDR2: LGHDT, YNNKEL (reference sequence). The CDR3 totals 13 residues.